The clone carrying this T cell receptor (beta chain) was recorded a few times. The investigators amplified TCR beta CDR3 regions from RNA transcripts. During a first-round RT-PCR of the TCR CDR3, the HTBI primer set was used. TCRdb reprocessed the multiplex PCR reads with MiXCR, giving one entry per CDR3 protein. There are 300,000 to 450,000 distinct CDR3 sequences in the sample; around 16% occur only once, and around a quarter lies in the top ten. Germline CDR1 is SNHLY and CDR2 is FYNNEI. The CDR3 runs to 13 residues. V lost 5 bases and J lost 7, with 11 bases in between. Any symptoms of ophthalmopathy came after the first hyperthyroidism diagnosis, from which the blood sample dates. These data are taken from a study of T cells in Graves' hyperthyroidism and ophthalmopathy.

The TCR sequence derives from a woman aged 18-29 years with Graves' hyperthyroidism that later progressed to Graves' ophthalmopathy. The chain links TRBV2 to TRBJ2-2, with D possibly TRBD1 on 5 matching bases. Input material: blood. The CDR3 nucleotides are TGTGCCAGCAGTCCCCTCCAGGGCGGGGAGCTGTTTTTT. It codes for CASSPLQGGELFF.